This T cell receptor beta chain was obtained from a study of Graves' ophthalmopathy and Graves' hyperthyroidism (dated by TCRdb to the late 2010s). About the full investigation: A patient counted as having stable hyperthyroidism if there was no progression to ophthalmopathy within 18 months of follow-up. The study used signatures of the TCR beta repertoire to tell Graves' ophthalmopathy apart from Graves' hyperthyroidism and to predict which patients would progress to ophthalmopathy. In total, 135 blood samples were TCR-sequenced: roughly 45 ophthalmopathy, 75 hyperthyroidism and roughly 17 hyperthyroidism-to-ophthalmopathy patients. To explore V-J signatures that separate ophthalmopathy from hyperthyroidism, a discovery set of 95 to 100 patients was enrolled, consisting of 40 to 45 with ophthalmopathy and around 57 with stable hyperthyroidism. An independent validation cohort was composed of fewer than 20 hyperthyroidism patients and roughly 16 patients who later progressed from hyperthyroidism to ophthalmopathy. T-cell repertoires of thyroid tissue and blood were compared in several hyperthyroidism patients. Once sampling was done, hyperthyroidism patients were given methimazole at a starting dose of 30 mg daily, while ophthalmopathy patients were given high-dose intravenous methylprednisolone. What the research found in general, with its limitations: In validation, the model predicted ophthalmopathy progression with about 70% sensitivity and around 72% specificity; 12 predicted patients were CT-confirmed with GO in a median of around 6 months. Sample size was not statistically predetermined, and group allocation was not concealed from the investigators. The 13-signature model separated ophthalmopathy from stable hyperthyroidism with approximately 85% sensitivity and 81% to 82% specificity in cross-validation, and 80%/75% in the test set. Most expanded thyroid clonotypes with frequency above 0.001 were also detected in blood, suggesting blood repertoires may reflect the thyroid immune response.

Sequences DFQATT (CDR1) and SNEGSKA (CDR2) are obtained from the germline V gene (reference sequence). Taken from cysteine to phenylalanine, the CDR3 has 17 residues. The read is trimmed to its CDR3 DNA, 51 bases read in frame from base 1. For this chain, trimming is 2 bases at the V end and 2 bases at the J end, and the number of junction bases without a gene match is 13. Patients with hyperthyroidism were aged 18 to 65 years, had been newly diagnosed, and had a disease duration of less than 2 months. Anyone with other autoimmune diseases, uncontrolled infections, pregnancy or lactation was excluded from the study. Clinical symptoms, serum thyroxine, TRAb, thyroid ultrasound and orbital computed tomography formed the basis of the diagnosis. Total RNA was extracted using Trizol reagent, and RNA quality was checked on an Agilent 2100 Bioanalyzer. TCR beta CDR3 regions were amplified from RNA transcripts for repertoire sequencing. HTBI primers and the Qiagen OneStep RT-PCR kit were used in a first-round RT-PCR, which was followed by a second-round multiplex PCR, size selection and purification. Libraries were sequenced paired-end with 100 bp reads on an Illumina HiSeq2000. The published analysis was carried out like this. Reads were processed with SOAPnuke, discarding reads with adapters, uncalled bases, mean Phred below 15, or no exact constant-primer or identifier match. COPE v1.2.5 was used to merge high-quality paired reads. Each unique nucleotide sequence was treated as a clonotype, and MiTCR v1.1 was used to align the clonotypes to the IMGT TRB V, D and J references. The analysis was limited to V-J combinations with a frequency above 0.0001, which together covered approximately 99% of the repertoires. For each V-J combination, a TCR clonal expansion and chaos score was defined as F50 clonal expansion divided by the chaos observed in the TCRdist matrix. Welch's t-statistics and random forest were used to narrow the features down to about twelve V-J combinations, which were then fed into a naive Bayes classifier. The Morisita-Horn index was used to measure how similar the thyroid and blood repertoires were. Starting from the raw public reads, TCRdb applied fastp trimming at Q25, assembled clones with MiXCR and retained in-frame beta chains. For every CDR3 protein sequence, its rows merge into one entry that carries the most common genes and DNA. In this record, the V and J calls reflect TCRdb's handling and not the investigators' own analysis. Recorded for this sample are about 600,000 distinct CDR3 sequences; under 45% of them occurred a single time. The ten largest clones add up to around 4.6% of the sample.

This clonotype was counted at least ten times. The antigen this receptor binds is unknown. No qualities accompany the bases; no much larger clone lies one base away. The source of this sequence is an adult man with Graves' hyperthyroidism. The sequence joins TRBV20-1 to TRBJ1-2; 8 of the junction bases match TRBD1. Sample: peripheral blood or thyroid tissue (not recorded which). CDR3 sequence: CSARSWDRLRGNYGYTF. The bases read TGCAGTGCTAGATCATGGGACAGGCTGAGAGGGAACTATGGCTACACCTTC.